This TCR beta chain was sequenced during a study of T cells in Graves' hyperthyroidism and ophthalmopathy. In the study overall: Before any treatment, at initial diagnosis, peripheral blood was collected. Study results and caveats: Most clonotypes expanded in the thyroid (above 0.001) were also present in blood.

This clonotype was seen at least ten times. Its antigen is still unknown. Hyperthyroidism patients were newly diagnosed, had disease duration under 2 months, and were aged 18 to 65 years. Sample collection date corresponds to first hyperthyroidism diagnosis, prior to any ophthalmopathy symptoms. Using RNA transcripts as the source, TCR beta CDR3 regions were amplified. Carried out on the TCR CDR3, a first-round RT-PCR used the HTBI primer set. MiXCR was run by TCRdb on the multiplex PCR reads, yielding one entry per CDR3 protein. The repertoire includes nearly 600,000 distinct CDR3 sequences, roughly 14% of them detected once, and roughly 5.5% sits in the top ten. Trimming removed 0 bases at V and 3 bases at J, with 15 bases between. This CDR3 has 17 residues. Germline loops: CDR1 SGHRS, CDR2 YFSETQ.

The rearrangement links TRBV5-1 to TRBJ1-4; D may be TRBD1 (6 bases). Sample: blood. The receptor was derived from a woman under 40 with Graves' hyperthyroidism that later progressed to Graves' ophthalmopathy. CDR3: CASSLAPGAGANEKLFF. The CDR3 nucleotides are TGCGCCAGCAGCTTGGCTCCGGGGGCTGGGGCTAATGAAAAACTGTTTTTT.